This is a list of T cell receptor beta chains from one sample in a study of blood T cell repertoires in COVID-19. Data came from immunoSEQ multiplex PCR; TCRdb stores just in-frame clones and leaves some out. Of roughly 34,000 clones listed, roughly nine tenths are singletons. What was sequenced was peripheral blood. The receptors shown here come from a woman at least 80 years old with active or convalescent COVID-19. Each CDR3 is given with its conserved first and last residue. The D gene is left open where the match is weak. The listing skips clone size in some rows; elsewhere it reads once, few, many or a size class.

V gene: TRBV2; J gene: TRBJ1-5; D gene: -; clone size: once; CDR3 DNA: TGTGCCAGCAGGGACAGCTTGAATCAGCCCCAGCATTTT; CDR3 protein: CASRDSLNQPQHF
V gene: TRBV9; J gene: TRBJ2-3; D gene: TRBD1; clone size: -; CDR3 DNA: TGTGCCAGCAGCCCTGACAGGGTCCCTAGCACAGATACGCAGTATTTT; CDR3 protein: CASSPDRVPSTDTQYF
V gene: TRBV6-1; J gene: TRBJ2-4; D gene: -; clone size: -; CDR3 DNA: TGTGCCAGCAGTGAAGTCAGGCGCCTCGACCTAGCCAAAAACATTCAGTACTTC; CDR3 protein: CASSEVRRLDLAKNIQYF
V gene: TRBV5-4; J gene: TRBJ1-2; D gene: TRBD1; clone size: -; CDR3 DNA: TGTGCCAGCAGCCGGGGACAGGCCCTTGACTCTGGCTACACCTTC; CDR3 protein: CASSRGQALDSGYTF
V gene: TRBV6-5; J gene: TRBJ2-7; D gene: TRBD1; clone size: -; CDR3 DNA: TGTGCCAGCAAATCCGGAAGGGGGCCGTACGAGCAGTACTTC; CDR3 protein: CASKSGRGPYEQYF
V gene: TRBV11-2; J gene: TRBJ1-6; D gene: -; clone size: -; CDR3 DNA: TGTGCCAGCAGCTTAGGATGGGGGGGAGGCTCCTATAATTCACCCCTCCACTTT; CDR3 protein: CASSLGWGGGSYNSPLHF
V gene: TRBV5-1; J gene: TRBJ2-7; D gene: TRBD2; clone size: -; CDR3 DNA: TGCGCCAGCAGTCCTAGCGGGGGGGCCGGCTACGAGCAGTACTTC; CDR3 protein: CASSPSGGAGYEQYF
V gene: TRBV4-1; J gene: TRBJ2-7; D gene: -; clone size: medium-sized; CDR3 DNA: TGCGCCAGCAGCCATGAGGAACAGGGTGCCCAGTACGAGCAGTACTTC; CDR3 protein: CASSHEEQGAQYEQYF
V gene: TRBV28; J gene: TRBJ1-6; D gene: -; clone size: -; CDR3 DNA: TGTGCCAGCAGTTCGCCGGGGACTGAGAACTCCTATAATTCACCCCTCCACTTT; CDR3 protein: CASSSPGTENSYNSPLHF
V gene: TRBV29-1; J gene: TRBJ1-1; D gene: -; clone size: -; CDR3 DNA: TGCAGCGTTGTGAGAATCTGGGGCGGAAACACTGAAGCTTTCTTT; CDR3 protein: CSVVRIWGGNTEAFF
V gene: TRBV6-5; J gene: TRBJ1-2; D gene: -; clone size: -; CDR3 DNA: TGTGCCAGCTACTCTCTACCTAACTATGGCTACACCTTC; CDR3 protein: CASYSLPNYGYTF
V gene: TRBV15; J gene: TRBJ1-3; D gene: -; clone size: -; CDR3 DNA: TGTGCCACCAGCAGAGTGGTCGGGAGCTCTGGAAACACCATATATTTT; CDR3 protein: CATSRVVGSSGNTIYF
V gene: TRBV5-1; J gene: TRBJ1-2; D gene: -; clone size: -; CDR3 DNA: TGCGCCAGCAGTACCTCCGGGACAACTAACTATGGCTACACCTTC; CDR3 protein: CASSTSGTTNYGYTF
V gene: TRBV10-3; J gene: TRBJ1-2; D gene: TRBD1; clone size: -; CDR3 DNA: TGTGCCATCAGTGTTGGAGACAGGGGGCACGGCTACACCTTC; CDR3 protein: CAISVGDRGHGYTF
V gene: TRBV4-2; J gene: TRBJ2-7; D gene: TRBD2; clone size: -; CDR3 DNA: TGTGCCAGCAGCCATCACGAGCGGGGGGGCTCCGAGCAGTACTTC; CDR3 protein: CASSHHERGGSEQYF
V gene: TRBV21-1; J gene: TRBJ1-5; D gene: -; clone size: -; CDR3 DNA: TGTGCCAGCAGAGCCCCCGGGACACCGATAGCAATCATGCCCCAGCATTTT; CDR3 protein: CASRAPGTPIAIMPQHF
V gene: TRBV7-9; J gene: TRBJ1-2; D gene: -; clone size: -; CDR3 DNA: TGTGCCAGCAGCCGGGAGGGGGACGGCTATGGCTACACCTTC; CDR3 protein: CASSREGDGYGYTF
V gene: TRBV11-1; J gene: TRBJ2-1; D gene: TRBD1; clone size: -; CDR3 DNA: TGTGCCAGCAGCTTCATGGGACAGCCGGATGAGCAGTTCTTC; CDR3 protein: CASSFMGQPDEQFF
V gene: TRBV10-1; J gene: TRBJ2-1; D gene: TRBD1; clone size: -; CDR3 DNA: TGCGCCAGCAGTGACAGGGGGAGCTCCTACAATGAGCAGTTCTTC; CDR3 protein: CASSDRGSSYNEQFF
V gene: TRBV4-1; J gene: TRBJ2-7; D gene: -; clone size: -; CDR3 DNA: TGCGCCAGCAGCCCCGGCAGGGGCTACGAGCAGTACTTC; CDR3 protein: CASSPGRGYEQYF
V gene: TRBV27; J gene: TRBJ1-5; D gene: TRBD1; clone size: once; CDR3 DNA: TGTGCCAGCAGTCCGGGACAGGGTGGCAATCAGCCCCAGCATTTT; CDR3 protein: CASSPGQGGNQPQHF
V gene: TRBV29-1; J gene: TRBJ2-1; D gene: TRBD2; clone size: -; CDR3 DNA: TGCAGCGTTGTAACGACTAGCGGGGGGGCTGAGCAGTTCTTC; CDR3 protein: CSVVTTSGGAEQFF
V gene: TRBV7-9; J gene: TRBJ1-1; D gene: -; clone size: once; CDR3 DNA: TGTGCCAGCAGGCCGGGACAAATAAACACTGAAGCTTTCTTT; CDR3 protein: CASRPGQINTEAFF
V gene: TRBV6-6; J gene: TRBJ2-1; D gene: TRBD2; clone size: -; CDR3 DNA: TGTGCCAGCAGAGGGACTAGCGGGGTGAACAATGAGCAGTTCTTC; CDR3 protein: CASRGTSGVNNEQFF
V gene: TRBV7-9; J gene: TRBJ1-2; D gene: -; clone size: once; CDR3 DNA: TGTGCCAGCAGCTTAGCGCTTACAGACGACGACTATGGCTACACCTTC; CDR3 protein: CASSLALTDDDYGYTF
V gene: TRBV18; J gene: TRBJ2-1; D gene: -; clone size: -; CDR3 DNA: TGTGCCAGCTCACCACTGCCTTCCCGAGGTCTCAATGAGCAGTTCTTC; CDR3 protein: CASSPLPSRGLNEQFF
V gene: TRBV6-1; J gene: TRBJ1-3; D gene: -; clone size: -; CDR3 DNA: TGTGCCAGCAGTGAAACAGTACGGGATTCTGGAAACACCATATATTTT; CDR3 protein: CASSETVRDSGNTIYF
V gene: TRBV6-5; J gene: TRBJ2-5; D gene: TRBD1; clone size: -; CDR3 DNA: TGTGCCAGCAGTTCTCCCGGGACAGGCGAAGAGACCCAGTACTTC; CDR3 protein: CASSSPGTGEETQYF
V gene: TRBV7-6; J gene: TRBJ2-7; D gene: TRBD2; clone size: once; CDR3 DNA: TGTGCCAGCAGCTTAGTAGGCGGGGGGGCCAACGAGCAGTACTTC; CDR3 protein: CASSLVGGGANEQYF
V gene: TRBV21-1; J gene: TRBJ1-1; D gene: -; clone size: -; CDR3 DNA: TGTGCCAGCAGCAAAGGACAGGGGGCACTGGGCACTGAAGCTTTCTTT; CDR3 protein: CASSKGQGALGTEAFF
V gene: TRBV30; J gene: TRBJ2-1; D gene: -; clone size: -; CDR3 DNA: TGTGCCTGGGTCCGAGCCGGGACACAGGCCGATGAGCAGTTCTTC; CDR3 protein: CAWVRAGTQADEQFF
V gene: TRBV6-1; J gene: TRBJ2-4; D gene: -; clone size: -; CDR3 DNA: TGTGCCAGCAGTGATGGAGGGGTCAAAAACATTCAGTACTTC; CDR3 protein: CASSDGGVKNIQYF
V gene: TRBV5-8; J gene: TRBJ1-1; D gene: -; clone size: -; CDR3 DNA: TGTGCCAGCGGCCTGAACACTGAAGCTTTCTTT; CDR3 protein: CASGLNTEAFF
V gene: TRBV4-1; J gene: TRBJ1-1; D gene: -; clone size: -; CDR3 DNA: TGCGCCAGCAGCCAGAGCCAGGCGGCGCGGGCCACAGTAGCTTTT; CDR3 protein: CASSQSQAARATVAF
V gene: TRBV6-5; J gene: TRBJ1-6; D gene: -; clone size: -; CDR3 DNA: TGTGCCAGCAGTACGGGTGATACAGGGATGTCACCCCTCCACTTT; CDR3 protein: CASSTGDTGMSPLHF
V gene: TRBV2; J gene: TRBJ1-6; D gene: TRBD1; clone size: -; CDR3 DNA: TGTGCCAGCAACCTCGGGACAGGGGTCTCACCCCTCCACTTT; CDR3 protein: CASNLGTGVSPLHF
V gene: TRBV5-4; J gene: TRBJ2-3; D gene: TRBD2; clone size: few; CDR3 DNA: TGTGCCAGCAGCTGGGGTAGCGGGGGCACAGATACGCAGTATTTT; CDR3 protein: CASSWGSGGTDTQYF
V gene: TRBV9; J gene: TRBJ2-5; D gene: TRBD2; clone size: -; CDR3 DNA: TGTGCCAGCAGCCCCAAGGGAGGGGATACAGGAGAGACCCAGTACTTC; CDR3 protein: CASSPKGGDTGETQYF
V gene: TRBV20-1; J gene: TRBJ2-7; D gene: -; clone size: -; CDR3 DNA: TGCAGTGCTAGTCGGATCCAATCAGGCGAGCAGTACTTC; CDR3 protein: CSASRIQSGEQYF
V gene: TRBV13; J gene: TRBJ2-1; D gene: -; clone size: -; CDR3 DNA: TGTGCCAGCAGCTTAGTTCAAAATGAGCAGTTCTTC; CDR3 protein: CASSLVQNEQFF
V gene: TRBV12-3/TRBV12-4; J gene: TRBJ2-3; D gene: -; clone size: -; CDR3 DNA: TGTGCCAGCAGCTTTACAGATACGCAGTATTTT; CDR3 protein: CASSFTDTQYF
V gene: TRBV2; J gene: TRBJ2-7; D gene: -; clone size: -; CDR3 DNA: TGTGCCAGCAGACCCGGACAGCCCGGCTCCTACGAGCAGTACTTC; CDR3 protein: CASRPGQPGSYEQYF